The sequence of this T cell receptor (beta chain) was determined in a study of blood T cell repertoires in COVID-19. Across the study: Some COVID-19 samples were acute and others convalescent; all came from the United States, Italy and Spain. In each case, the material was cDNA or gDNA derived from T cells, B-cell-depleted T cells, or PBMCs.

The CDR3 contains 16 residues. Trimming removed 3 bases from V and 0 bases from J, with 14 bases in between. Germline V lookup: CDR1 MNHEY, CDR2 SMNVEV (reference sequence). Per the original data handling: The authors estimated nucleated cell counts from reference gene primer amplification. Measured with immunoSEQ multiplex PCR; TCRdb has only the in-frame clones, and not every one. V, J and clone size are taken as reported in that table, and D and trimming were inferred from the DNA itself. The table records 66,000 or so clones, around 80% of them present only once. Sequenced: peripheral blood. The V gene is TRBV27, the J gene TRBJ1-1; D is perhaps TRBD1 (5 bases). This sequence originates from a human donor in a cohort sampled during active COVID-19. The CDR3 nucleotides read TGTGCCAGCAGTTTGGGGGGGTGGGGTATGAACACTGAAGCTTTCTTT. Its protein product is CASSLGGWGMNTEAFF.